This TCR beta chain comes out of a study of T cells after yellow fever vaccination. MiXCR, run by TCRdb on the 5' RACE reads, gives a single entry per CDR3 protein. The sample includes about 330,000 distinct CDR3 sequences, around 6.8% of them seen just once. Trimming left V 4 bases short and J 2 bases short, with 15 bases between. The CDR3 covers 16 residues. Germline-derived CDR1 and CDR2 are MNHNS and SASEGT. The chain joins TRBV6-1 to TRBJ2-1, with D possibly being TRBD2 (6 bases). This receptor was identified in a man between 18 and 29 years old who received the YFV17D yellow fever vaccine. The source material was PBMCs, sampled about 49 days after the first yellow fever vaccination. In nucleotides, the CDR3 is TGTGCCAGCAGTGCCGGGTGGGGGGTACCCTACAATGAGCAGTTCTTC. Its protein is CASSAGWGVPYNEQFF.